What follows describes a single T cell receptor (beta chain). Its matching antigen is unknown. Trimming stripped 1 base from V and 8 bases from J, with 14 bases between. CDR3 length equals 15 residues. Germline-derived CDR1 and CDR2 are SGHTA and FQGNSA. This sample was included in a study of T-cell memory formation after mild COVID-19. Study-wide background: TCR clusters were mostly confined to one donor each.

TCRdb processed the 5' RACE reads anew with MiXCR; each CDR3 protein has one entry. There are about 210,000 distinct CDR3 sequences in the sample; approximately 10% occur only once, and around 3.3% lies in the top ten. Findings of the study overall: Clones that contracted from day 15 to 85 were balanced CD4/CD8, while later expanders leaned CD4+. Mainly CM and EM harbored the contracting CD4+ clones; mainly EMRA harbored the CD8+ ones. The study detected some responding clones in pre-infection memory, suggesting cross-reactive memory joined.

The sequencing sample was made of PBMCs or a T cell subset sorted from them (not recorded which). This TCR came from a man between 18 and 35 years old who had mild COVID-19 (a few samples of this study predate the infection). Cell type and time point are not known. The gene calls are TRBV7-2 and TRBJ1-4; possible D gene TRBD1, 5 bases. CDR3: CASSLEGRAGEKLFF. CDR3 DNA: TGTGCCAGCAGCTTAGAGGGGAGGGCGGGAGAAAAACTGTTTTTT.